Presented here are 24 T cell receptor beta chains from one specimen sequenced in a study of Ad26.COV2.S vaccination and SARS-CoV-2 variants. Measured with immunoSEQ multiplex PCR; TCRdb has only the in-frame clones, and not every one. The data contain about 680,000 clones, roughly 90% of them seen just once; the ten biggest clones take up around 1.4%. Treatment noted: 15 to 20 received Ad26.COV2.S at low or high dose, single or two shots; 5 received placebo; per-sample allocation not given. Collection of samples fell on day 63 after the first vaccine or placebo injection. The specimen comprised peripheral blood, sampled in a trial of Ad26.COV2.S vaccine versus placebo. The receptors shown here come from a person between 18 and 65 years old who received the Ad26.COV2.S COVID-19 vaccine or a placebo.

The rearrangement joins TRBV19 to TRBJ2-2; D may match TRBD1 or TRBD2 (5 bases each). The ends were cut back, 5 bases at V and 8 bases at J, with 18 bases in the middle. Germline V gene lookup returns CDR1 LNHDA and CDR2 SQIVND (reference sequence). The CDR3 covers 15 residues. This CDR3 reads CASSDAGTSLGELFF. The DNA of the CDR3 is TGTGCCAGTAGTGACGCCGGGACCAGCCTGGGGGAGCTGTTTTTT.

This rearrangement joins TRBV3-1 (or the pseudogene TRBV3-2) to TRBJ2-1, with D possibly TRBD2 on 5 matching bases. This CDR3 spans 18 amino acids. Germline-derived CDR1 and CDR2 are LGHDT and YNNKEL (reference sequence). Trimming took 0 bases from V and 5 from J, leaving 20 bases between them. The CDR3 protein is CASSQDRGGEFWNNEQFF. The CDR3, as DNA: TGTGCCAGCAGCCAAGATCGGGGTGGGGAGTTCTGGAACAATGAGCAGTTCTTC.

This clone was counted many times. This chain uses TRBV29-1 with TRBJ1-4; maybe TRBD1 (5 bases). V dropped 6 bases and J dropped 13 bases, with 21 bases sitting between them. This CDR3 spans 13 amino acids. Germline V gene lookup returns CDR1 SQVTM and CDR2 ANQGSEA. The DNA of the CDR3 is TGCAGCGTCGCGGGACTGCCAAATGGGGGACTGTTTTTT. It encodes CSVAGLPNGGLFF.

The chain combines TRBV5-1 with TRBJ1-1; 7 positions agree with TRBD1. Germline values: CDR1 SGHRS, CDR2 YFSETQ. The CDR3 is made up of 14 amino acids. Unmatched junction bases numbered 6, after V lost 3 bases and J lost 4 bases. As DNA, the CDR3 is TGCGCCAGCAGCTCTACGACAGGGAGCACTGAAGCTTTCTTT. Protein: CASSSTTGSTEAFF.

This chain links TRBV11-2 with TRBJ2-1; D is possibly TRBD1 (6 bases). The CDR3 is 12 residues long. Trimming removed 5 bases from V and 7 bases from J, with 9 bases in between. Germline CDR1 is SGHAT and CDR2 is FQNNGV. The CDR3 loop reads CASSHQGNEQFF. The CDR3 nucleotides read TGTGCCAGCAGCCACCAGGGGAATGAGCAGTTCTTC.

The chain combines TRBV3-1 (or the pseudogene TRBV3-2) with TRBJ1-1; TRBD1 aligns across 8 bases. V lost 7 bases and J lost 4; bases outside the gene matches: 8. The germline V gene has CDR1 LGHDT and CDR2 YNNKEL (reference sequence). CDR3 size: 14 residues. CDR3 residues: CASTRTGLSTEAFF. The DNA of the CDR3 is TGTGCCAGCACAAGGACAGGGTTGAGCACTGAAGCTTTCTTT.

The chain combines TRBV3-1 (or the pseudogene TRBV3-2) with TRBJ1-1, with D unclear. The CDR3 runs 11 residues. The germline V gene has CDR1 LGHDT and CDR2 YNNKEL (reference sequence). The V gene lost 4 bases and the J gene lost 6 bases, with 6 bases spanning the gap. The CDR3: CASSRHAEAFF. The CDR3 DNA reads TGTGCCAGCAGCCGGCACGCTGAAGCTTTCTTT.

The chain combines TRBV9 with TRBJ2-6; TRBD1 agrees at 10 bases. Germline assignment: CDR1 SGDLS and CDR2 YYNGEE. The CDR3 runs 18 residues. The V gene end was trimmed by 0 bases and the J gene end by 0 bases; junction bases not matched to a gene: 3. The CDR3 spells CASSVEGQGYSGANVLTF. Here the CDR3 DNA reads TGTGCCAGCAGCGTAGAGGGACAGGGGTACTCTGGGGCCAACGTCCTGACTTTC.

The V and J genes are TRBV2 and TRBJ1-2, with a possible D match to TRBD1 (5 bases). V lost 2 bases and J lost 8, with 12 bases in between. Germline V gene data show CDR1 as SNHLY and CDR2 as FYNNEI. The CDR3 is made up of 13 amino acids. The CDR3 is CASSEQGLRGYTF. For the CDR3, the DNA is TGTGCCAGCAGTGAACAGGGACTTAGGGGCTACACCTTC.

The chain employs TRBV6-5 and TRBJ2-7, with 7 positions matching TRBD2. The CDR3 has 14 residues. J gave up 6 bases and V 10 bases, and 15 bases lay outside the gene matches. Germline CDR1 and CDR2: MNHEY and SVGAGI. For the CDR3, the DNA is TGTGCCACCTCCCACGGGGGGACCCTTGGCGAGCAGTACTTC. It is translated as CATSHGGTLGEQYF.

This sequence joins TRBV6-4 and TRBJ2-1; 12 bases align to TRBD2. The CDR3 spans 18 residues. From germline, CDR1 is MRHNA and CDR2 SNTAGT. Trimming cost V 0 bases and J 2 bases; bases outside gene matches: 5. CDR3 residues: CASSDSHWTSGTYNEQFF. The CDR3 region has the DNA TGTGCCAGCAGTGACTCCCACTGGACTAGCGGGACCTACAATGAGCAGTTCTTC.

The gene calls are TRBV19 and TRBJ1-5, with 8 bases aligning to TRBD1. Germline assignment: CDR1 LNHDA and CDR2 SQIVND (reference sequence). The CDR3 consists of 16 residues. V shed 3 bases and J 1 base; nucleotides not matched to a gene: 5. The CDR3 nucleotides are TGTGCCAGTAGTATCGGACAGGGAAGGAGCAATCAGCCCCAGCATTTT. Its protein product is CASSIGQGRSNQPQHF.

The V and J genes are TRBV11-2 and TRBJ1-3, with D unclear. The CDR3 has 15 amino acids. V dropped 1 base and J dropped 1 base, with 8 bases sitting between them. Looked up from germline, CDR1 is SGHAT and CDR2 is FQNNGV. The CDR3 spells CASSLVSASGNTIYF. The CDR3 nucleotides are TGTGCCAGCAGCTTAGTGTCAGCGTCTGGAAACACCATATATTTT.

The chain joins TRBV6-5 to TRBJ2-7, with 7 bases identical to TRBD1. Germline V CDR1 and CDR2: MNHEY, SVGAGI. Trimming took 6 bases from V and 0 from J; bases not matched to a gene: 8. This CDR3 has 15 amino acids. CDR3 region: CASSYTGVGSYEQYF. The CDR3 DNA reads TGTGCCAGCAGCTATACAGGGGTGGGCTCCTACGAGCAGTACTTC.

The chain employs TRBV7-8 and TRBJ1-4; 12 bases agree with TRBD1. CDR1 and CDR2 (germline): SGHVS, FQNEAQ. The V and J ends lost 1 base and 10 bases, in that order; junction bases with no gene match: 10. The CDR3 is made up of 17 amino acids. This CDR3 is CASSLGISGTGGGKLFF. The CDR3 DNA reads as TGTGCCAGCAGCTTAGGCATCTCCGGGACAGGGGGCGGAAAACTGTTTTTT. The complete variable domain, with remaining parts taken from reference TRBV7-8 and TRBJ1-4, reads GAGVSQSPRYKVAKRGQDVALRCDPISGHVSLFWYQQALGQGPEFLTYFQNEAQLDKSGLPSDRFFAERPEGSVSTLKIQRTQQEDSAVYLCASSLGISGTGGGKLFFGSGTQLSVL.

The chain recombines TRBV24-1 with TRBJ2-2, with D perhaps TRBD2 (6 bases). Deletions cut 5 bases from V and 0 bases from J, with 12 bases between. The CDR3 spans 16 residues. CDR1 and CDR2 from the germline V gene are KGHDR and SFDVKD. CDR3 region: CATSVSGGANTGELFF. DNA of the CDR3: TGTGCCACCAGTGTATCCGGCGGGGCGAACACCGGGGAGCTGTTTTTT.

Here the CDR3 DNA reads TGCAGTGCCCTTAGGTCCTACGAGCAGTACTTC. Residues: CSALRSYEQYF. The rearrangement links TRBV20-1 to TRBJ2-7; unclear D gene. Germline V lookup: CDR1 DFQATT, CDR2 SNEGSKA (reference sequence). Trimming left V 6 bases short and J 1 base short, with 7 bases between. CDR3 size: 11 residues.

The CDR3 bases are TGCGCCAGCAGCCAATCCCCAGCGGGGGGGTACACAGATACGCAGTATTTT. Encoded protein: CASSQSPAGGYTDTQYF. The V call is TRBV4-1, the J call TRBJ2-3; TRBD2 agrees at 10 bases. V was clipped by 2 bases and J by 2 bases; unmatched bases: 7. The CDR3 runs to 17 residues. Germline-derived CDR1 and CDR2 are MGHRA and YSYEKL.

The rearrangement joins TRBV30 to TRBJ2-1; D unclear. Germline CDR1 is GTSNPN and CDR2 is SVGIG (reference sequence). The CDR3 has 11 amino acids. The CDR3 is CASGVLDEQFF. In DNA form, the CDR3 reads TGTGCTTCTGGAGTCTTGGATGAGCAGTTCTTC.

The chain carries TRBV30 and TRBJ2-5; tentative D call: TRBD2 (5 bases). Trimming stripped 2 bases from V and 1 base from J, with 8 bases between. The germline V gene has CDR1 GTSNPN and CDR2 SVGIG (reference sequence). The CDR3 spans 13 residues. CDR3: CAWSLLAQETQYF. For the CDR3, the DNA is TGTGCCTGGAGTCTCCTAGCCCAAGAGACCCAGTACTTC.

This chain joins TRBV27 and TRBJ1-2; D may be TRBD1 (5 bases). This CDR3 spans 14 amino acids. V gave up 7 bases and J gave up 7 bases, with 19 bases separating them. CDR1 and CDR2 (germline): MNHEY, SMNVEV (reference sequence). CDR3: CASTSPESRVGYTF. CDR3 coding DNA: TGTGCCAGCACCTCACCGGAGAGCAGGGTTGGCTACACCTTC.

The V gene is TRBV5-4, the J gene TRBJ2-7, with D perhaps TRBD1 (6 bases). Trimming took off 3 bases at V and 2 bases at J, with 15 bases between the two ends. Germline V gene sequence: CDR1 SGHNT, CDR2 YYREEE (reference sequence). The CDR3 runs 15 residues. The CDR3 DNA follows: TGTGCCAGCAGCTGGGGGCTGGTGAATACCTACGAGCAGTACTTC. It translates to CASSWGLVNTYEQYF.

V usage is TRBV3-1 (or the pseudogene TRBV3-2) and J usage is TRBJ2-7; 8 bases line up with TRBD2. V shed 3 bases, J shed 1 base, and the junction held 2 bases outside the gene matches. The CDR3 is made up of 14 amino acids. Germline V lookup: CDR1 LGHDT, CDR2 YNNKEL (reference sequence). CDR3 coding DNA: TGTGCCAGCAGCCAGACTAGCGTTTCCTACGAGCAGTACTTC. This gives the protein CASSQTSVSYEQYF.

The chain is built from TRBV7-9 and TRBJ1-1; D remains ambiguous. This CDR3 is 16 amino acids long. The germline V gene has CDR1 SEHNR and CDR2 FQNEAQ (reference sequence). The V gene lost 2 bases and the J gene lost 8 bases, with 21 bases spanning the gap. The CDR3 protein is CASSLKGSPFPGEAFF. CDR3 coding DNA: TGTGCCAGCAGCTTAAAGGGTAGTCCTTTCCCAGGCGAAGCTTTCTTT.